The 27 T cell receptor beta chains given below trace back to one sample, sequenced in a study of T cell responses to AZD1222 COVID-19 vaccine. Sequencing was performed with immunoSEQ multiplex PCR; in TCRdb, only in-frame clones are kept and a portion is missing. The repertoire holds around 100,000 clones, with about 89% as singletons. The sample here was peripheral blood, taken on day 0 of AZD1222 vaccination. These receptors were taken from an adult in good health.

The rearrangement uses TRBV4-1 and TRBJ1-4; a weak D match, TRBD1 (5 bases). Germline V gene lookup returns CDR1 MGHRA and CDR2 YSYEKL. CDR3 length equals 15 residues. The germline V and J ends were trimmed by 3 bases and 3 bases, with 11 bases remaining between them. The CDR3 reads CASSHTGGANEKLFF. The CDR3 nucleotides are TGCGCCAGCAGCCACACGGGGGGGGCTAATGAAAAACTGTTTTTT.

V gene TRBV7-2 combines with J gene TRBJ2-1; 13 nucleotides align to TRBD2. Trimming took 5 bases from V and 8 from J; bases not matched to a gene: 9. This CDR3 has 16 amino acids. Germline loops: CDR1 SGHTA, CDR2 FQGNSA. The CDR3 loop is CASSGEGTSGMDEQFF. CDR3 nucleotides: TGTGCCAGCAGCGGCGAAGGGACTAGCGGGATGGATGAGCAGTTCTTC.

This CDR3 is CASSWRGRTDTQYF. The CDR3 DNA is TGTGCCAGCAGCTGGCGGGGACGGACAGATACGCAGTATTTT. The chain employs TRBV13 and TRBJ2-3; tentative D call: TRBD2 (6 bases). Trimming stripped 4 bases from V and 3 bases from J, with 11 bases between. The CDR3 has 14 amino acids. The germline V gene has CDR1 PRHDT and CDR2 FYEKMQ (reference sequence). Variable domain in full (rest from reference TRBV13 and TRBJ2-3): AAGVIQSPRHLIKEKRETATLKCYPIPRHDTVYWYQQGPGQDPQFLISFYEKMQSDKGSIPDRFSAQQFSDYHSELNMSSLELGDSALYFCASSWRGRTDTQYFGPGTRLTVL.

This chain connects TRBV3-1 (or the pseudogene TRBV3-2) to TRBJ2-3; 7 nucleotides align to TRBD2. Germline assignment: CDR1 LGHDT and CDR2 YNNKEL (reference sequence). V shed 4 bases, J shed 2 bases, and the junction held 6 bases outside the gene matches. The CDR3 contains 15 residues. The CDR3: CASSPSGHFTDTQYF. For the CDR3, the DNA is TGTGCCAGCAGCCCTAGCGGACACTTCACAGATACGCAGTATTTT.

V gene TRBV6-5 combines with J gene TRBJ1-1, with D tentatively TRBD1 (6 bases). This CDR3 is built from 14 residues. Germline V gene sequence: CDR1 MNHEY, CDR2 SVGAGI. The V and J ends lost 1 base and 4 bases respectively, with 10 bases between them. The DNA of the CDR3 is TGTGCCAGCAGTTACTTCGCCAGGGGCACTGAAGCTTTCTTT. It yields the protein CASSYFARGTEAFF.

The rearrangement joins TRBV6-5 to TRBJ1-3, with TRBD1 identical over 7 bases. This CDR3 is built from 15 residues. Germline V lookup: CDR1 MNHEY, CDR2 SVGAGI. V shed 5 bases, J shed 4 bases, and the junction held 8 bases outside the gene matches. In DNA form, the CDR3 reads TGTGCCAGCAGTCTCAGGGGGAGGCCGGGAAACACCATATATTTT. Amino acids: CASSLRGRPGNTIYF.

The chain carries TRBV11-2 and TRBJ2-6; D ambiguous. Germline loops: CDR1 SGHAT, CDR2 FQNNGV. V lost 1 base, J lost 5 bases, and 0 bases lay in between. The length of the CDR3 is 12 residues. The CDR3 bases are TGTGCCAGCAGCTTAGGGGCCAACGTCCTGACTTTC. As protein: CASSLGANVLTF. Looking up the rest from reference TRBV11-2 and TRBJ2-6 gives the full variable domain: EAGVAQSPRYKIIEKRQSVAFWCNPISGHATLYWYQQILGQGPKLLIQFQNNGVVDDSQLPKDRFSAERLKGVDSTLKIQPAKLEDSAVYLCASSLGANVLTFGAGSRLTVL.

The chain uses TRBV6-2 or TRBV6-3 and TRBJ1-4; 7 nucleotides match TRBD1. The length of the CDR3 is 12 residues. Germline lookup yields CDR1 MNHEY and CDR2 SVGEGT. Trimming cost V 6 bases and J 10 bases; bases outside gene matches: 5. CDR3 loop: CASSPGTVKLFF. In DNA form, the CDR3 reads TGTGCCAGCAGCCCCGGGACAGTAAAACTGTTTTTT.

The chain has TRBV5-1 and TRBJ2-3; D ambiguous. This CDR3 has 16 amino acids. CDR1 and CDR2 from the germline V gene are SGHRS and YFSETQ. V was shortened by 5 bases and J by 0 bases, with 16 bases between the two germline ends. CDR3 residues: CASRSALGSSTDTQYF. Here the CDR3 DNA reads TGCGCCAGCAGAAGCGCCCTAGGGTCTAGCACAGATACGCAGTATTTT.

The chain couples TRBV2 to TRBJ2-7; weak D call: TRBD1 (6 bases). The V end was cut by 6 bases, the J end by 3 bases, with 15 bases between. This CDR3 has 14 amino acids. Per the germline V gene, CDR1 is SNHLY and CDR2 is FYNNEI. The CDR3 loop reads CASRTGQLNYEQYF. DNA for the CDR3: TGTGCCAGCAGGACCGGACAGTTAAACTACGAGCAGTACTTC.

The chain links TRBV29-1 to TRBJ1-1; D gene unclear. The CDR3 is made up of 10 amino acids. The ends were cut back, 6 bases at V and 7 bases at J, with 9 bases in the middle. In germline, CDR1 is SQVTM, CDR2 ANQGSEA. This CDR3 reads CSVRHIEAFF. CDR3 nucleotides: TGCAGCGTCCGACACATTGAAGCTTTCTTT.

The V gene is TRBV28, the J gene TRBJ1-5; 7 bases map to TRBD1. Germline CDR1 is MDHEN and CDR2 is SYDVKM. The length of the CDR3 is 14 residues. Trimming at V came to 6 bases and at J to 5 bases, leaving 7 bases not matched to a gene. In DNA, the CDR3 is TGTGCCAGCAGCGACGGGACAGCAGATCAGCCCCAGCATTTT. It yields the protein CASSDGTADQPQHF.

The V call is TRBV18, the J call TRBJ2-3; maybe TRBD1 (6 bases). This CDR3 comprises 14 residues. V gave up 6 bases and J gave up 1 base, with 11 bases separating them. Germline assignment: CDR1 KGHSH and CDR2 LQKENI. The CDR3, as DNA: TGTGCCAGCTCTCTCTACAGGGGCACAGATACGCAGTATTTT. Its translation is CASSLYRGTDTQYF.

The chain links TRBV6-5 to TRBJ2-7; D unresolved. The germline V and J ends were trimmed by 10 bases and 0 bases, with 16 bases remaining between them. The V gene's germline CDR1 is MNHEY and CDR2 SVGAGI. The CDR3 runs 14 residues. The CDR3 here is CATVPDTASYEQYF. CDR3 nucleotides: TGTGCCACAGTTCCCGACACCGCCTCCTACGAGCAGTACTTC.

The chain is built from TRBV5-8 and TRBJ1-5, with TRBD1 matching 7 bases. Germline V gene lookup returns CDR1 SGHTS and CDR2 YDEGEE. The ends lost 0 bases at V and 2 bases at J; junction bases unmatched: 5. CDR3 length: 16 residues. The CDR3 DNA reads TGTGCCAGCAGCTTGGGCGGCAGGGGGGGCAATCAGCCCCAGCATTTT. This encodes CASSLGGRGGNQPQHF.

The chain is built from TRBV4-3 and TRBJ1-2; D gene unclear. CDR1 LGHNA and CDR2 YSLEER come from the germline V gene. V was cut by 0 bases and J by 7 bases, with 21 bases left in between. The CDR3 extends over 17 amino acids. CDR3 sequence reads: CASSQDLGNSGRGGYTF. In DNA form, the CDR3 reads TGCGCCAGCAGCCAAGATCTAGGGAACAGTGGGAGAGGTGGCTACACCTTC.

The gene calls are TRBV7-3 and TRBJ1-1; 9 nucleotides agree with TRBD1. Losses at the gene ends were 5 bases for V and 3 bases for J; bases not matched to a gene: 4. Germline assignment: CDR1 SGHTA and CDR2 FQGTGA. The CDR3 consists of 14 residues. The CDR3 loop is CASSLTGGDTEAFF. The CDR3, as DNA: TGTGCCAGCAGCCTGACAGGGGGGGACACTGAAGCTTTCTTT.

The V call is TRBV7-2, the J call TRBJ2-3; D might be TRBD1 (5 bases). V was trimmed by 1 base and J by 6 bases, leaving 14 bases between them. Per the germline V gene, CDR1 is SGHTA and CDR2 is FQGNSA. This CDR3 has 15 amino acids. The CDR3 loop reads CASSLVGAASDTQYF. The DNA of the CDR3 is TGTGCCAGCAGCTTAGTTGGGGCCGCTAGTGATACGCAGTATTTT.

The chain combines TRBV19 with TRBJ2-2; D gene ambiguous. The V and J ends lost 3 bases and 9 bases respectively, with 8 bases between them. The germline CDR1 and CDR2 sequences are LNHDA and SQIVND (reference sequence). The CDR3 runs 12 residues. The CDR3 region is CASSILHRELFF. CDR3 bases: TGTGCCAGTAGTATTTTACACCGGGAGCTGTTTTTT.

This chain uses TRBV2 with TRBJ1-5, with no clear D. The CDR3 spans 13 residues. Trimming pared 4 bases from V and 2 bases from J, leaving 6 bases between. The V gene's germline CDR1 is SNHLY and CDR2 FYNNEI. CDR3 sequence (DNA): TGTGCCAGCAGTGGGCAGGGCAATCAGCCCCAGCATTTT. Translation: CASSGQGNQPQHF.

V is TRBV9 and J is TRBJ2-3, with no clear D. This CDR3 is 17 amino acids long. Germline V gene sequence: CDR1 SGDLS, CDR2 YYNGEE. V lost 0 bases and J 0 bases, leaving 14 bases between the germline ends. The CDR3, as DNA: TGTGCCAGCAGCGTAGGGGTGGGGTTAGGTAGCACAGATACGCAGTATTTT. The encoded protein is CASSVGVGLGSTDTQYF.

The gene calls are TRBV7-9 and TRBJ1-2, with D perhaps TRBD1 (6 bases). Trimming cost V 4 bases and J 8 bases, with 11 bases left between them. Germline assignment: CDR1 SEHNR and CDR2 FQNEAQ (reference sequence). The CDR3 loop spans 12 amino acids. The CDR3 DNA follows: TGTGCCAGCAGCTCGGACAGAGGAGGCTACACCTTC. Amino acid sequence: CASSSDRGGYTF.

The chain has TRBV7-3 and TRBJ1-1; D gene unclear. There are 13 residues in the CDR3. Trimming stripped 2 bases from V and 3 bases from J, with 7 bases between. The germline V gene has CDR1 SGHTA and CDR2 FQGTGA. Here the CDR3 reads CASSLGLDTEAFF. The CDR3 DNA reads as TGTGCCAGCAGCTTAGGGTTGGACACTGAAGCTTTCTTT.

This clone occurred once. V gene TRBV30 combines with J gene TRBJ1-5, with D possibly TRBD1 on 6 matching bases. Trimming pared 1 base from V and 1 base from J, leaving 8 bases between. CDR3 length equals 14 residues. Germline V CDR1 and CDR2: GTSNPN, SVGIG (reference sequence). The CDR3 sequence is CAWSGQGSNQPQHF. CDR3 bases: TGTGCCTGGAGTGGGCAGGGGAGCAATCAGCCCCAGCATTTT.

For the CDR3, the DNA is TGCAGCGCACCTCGGCCCTACCGCTACAATGAGCAGTTCTTC. This sequence encodes CSAPRPYRYNEQFF. This rearrangement joins TRBV29-1 to TRBJ2-1; D is unresolved. V lost 7 bases, J lost 3 bases, and 16 bases lay in between. Germline V gene sequence: CDR1 SQVTM, CDR2 ANQGSEA. The CDR3 totals 14 residues.

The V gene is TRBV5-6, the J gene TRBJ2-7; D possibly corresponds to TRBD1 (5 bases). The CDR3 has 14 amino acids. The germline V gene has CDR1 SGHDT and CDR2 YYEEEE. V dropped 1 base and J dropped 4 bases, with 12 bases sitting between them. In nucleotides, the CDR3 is TGTGCCAGCAGCTTGCTCCAGGGAACTTACGAGCAGTACTTC. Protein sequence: CASSLLQGTYEQYF.

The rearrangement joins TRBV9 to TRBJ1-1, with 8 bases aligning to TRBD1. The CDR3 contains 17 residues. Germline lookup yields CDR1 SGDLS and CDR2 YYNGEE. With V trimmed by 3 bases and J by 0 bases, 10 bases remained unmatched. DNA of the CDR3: TGTGCCAGCAGCGGGCTCGGGACAGGCTACCTGAACACTGAAGCTTTCTTT. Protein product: CASSGLGTGYLNTEAFF.